This T cell receptor (beta chain) was sequenced in a study of radiotherapy plus CTLA-4 blockade in lung cancer. Study-wide background: Around 18% of enrolled patients responded objectively, and over 30% had disease control.

Clones were sequenced by immunoSEQ multiplex PCR, and TCRdb holds only the in-frame ones, with some missing. This sample has roughly 57,000 clones, with roughly four fifths found just once. Chemo-refractory metastatic non-small-cell lung cancer patients received focal radiation with ipilimumab CTLA-4 blockade. On this clone itself: Its cognate antigen is unknown.

Germline-derived CDR1 and CDR2 are KGHSH and LQKENI. The CDR3 runs 17 residues. After removal of 3 bases from V and 0 bases from J, the junction contained 5 bases not matched to a gene. Study results and limitations: Once radiotherapy plus ipilimumab had been given, TCR clones derived from tumor expanded in blood.

The receptor's source is a human donor with non-small cell lung cancer whose response to radiotherapy plus ipilimumab could not be evaluated. The chain carries TRBV18 and TRBJ2-6; the match to TRBD1 covers 7 bases. The sequences come from peripheral blood, collected from a patient treated with radiotherapy plus ipilimumab. CDR3 coding DNA: TGTGCCAGCTCACCGGACAGGACCCCCTCTGGGGCCAACGTCCTGACTTTC. This encodes CASSPDRTPSGANVLTF.